This entry describes one T cell receptor (beta chain). Its target is not known. The data originate from a study of blood T cells in healthy people across ages. Whole-study results and caveats: Age brought a roughly linear fall in TCR beta diversity measured per million T cells.

Healthy Caucasian individuals from Russia aged about 6 to 95 were enrolled as donors. Germline V gives CDR1 MNHEY, CDR2 SVGAGI. With 3 bases removed from V and 2 bases from J, the gap between germline ends came to 10 bases. The CDR3 spans 14 residues. A second about 7 to 12 cycle PCR used barcoded and J-beta primers. TCRdb called the 5' RACE reads again in MiXCR, with one record for every CDR3 protein. The table shows about 1,500,000 distinct CDR3 sequences, with approximately 30% occurring only once. The sequence came from a woman in her 30s in good health. Sequences were obtained from blood. The chain uses TRBV6-5 and TRBJ1-2; maybe TRBD1 (6 bases). The CDR3 here is CASSYHDRNYGYTF. DNA for the CDR3: TGTGCCAGCAGTTATCACGACAGGAACTATGGCTACACCTTC.